This TCR beta chain was recovered during a study of CD8 T cells in ankylosing spondylitis. General study points: Disease-linked clones, CD8+, were relatively rare in peripheral blood.

TCRdb reprocessed the 5' RACE reads with MiXCR, giving one entry per CDR3 protein. The table lists roughly 150,000 distinct CDR3 sequences, 30% to 35% of them singletons. CDR3 size: 15 residues. CDR1 MNHEY and CDR2 SVGAGI come from the germline V gene. Trimming took off 2 bases at V and 5 bases at J, with 10 bases between the two ends. This clonotype came up a few times. The antigen remains unidentified. The chain carries TRBV6-5 and TRBJ1-6; D not resolved. Sequences were obtained from synovial fluid, either unsorted or a sorted T cell fraction (not recorded which). This clonotype was obtained from a male donor with ankylosing spondylitis. In DNA, the CDR3 is TGTGCCAGCAGTTACCAGGACCGTAATAATTCACCCCTCCACTTT. Its translation: CASSYQDRNNSPLHF.